Listed here are 28 T cell receptor beta chains from one sample, sequenced in a study of T cells in Graves' hyperthyroidism and ophthalmopathy. Amplified TCR beta CDR3 regions came from RNA transcripts. The HTBI primer set was used in a first-round RT-PCR of the TCR CDR3. MiXCR, applied by TCRdb to the multiplex PCR reads, yields one record per CDR3 protein. The sample holds about 690,000 distinct CDR3 sequences, approximately 15% seen once. Material: blood. Receptors were obtained from a man between 45 and 60 years old with Graves' hyperthyroidism.

This clonotype was seen more than once but under ten times. The chain uses TRBV7-9 and TRBJ2-1; 8 bases line up with TRBD2. The trim removed 4 bases at V and 0 bases at J, leaving 17 bases unmatched. The CDR3 has 20 amino acids. CDR1 and CDR2 from the germline V gene are SEHNR and FQNEAQ (reference sequence). CDR3 in amino acids: CASSSPQRLGTSSSYNEQFF. The DNA of the CDR3 is TGTGCCAGCAGCTCACCCCAGAGACTAGGGACTAGTAGCTCCTACAATGAGCAGTTCTTC.

A note on this clonotype: This may come from a read error, since a much larger clone is one base off. The chain uses TRBV28 and TRBJ2-7; the match to TRBD2 covers 9 bases. This CDR3 region has 15 residues. Per the germline V gene, CDR1 is MDHEN and CDR2 is SYDVKM. The CDR3 region is CASSPSGGPPYEQHF. The CDR3 DNA reads as TGTGCCAGCAGCCCAAGCGGGGGGCCCCCCTACGAGCAGCACTTC.

This chain joins TRBV27 and TRBJ2-7; 8 nucleotides align to TRBD1. V trimming: 3 bases; J trimming: 3 bases; junction bases outside the gene matches: 4. The length of the CDR3 is 14 residues. CDR1 MNHEY and CDR2 SMNVEV come from the germline V gene (reference sequence). DNA of the CDR3: TGTGCCAGCAGTTTTGGGGACAGGCTCTACGAGCAGTACTTC. It yields the protein CASSFGDRLYEQYF.

This clonotype has a handful of counts. A much larger clonotype is one base distant, so this may be a read error. J is TRBJ1-4 and V is TRBV10-3, with a weak D call TRBD1 (6 bases). CDR3 size: 15 residues. CDR1 ENHRY and CDR2 SYGVKD come from the germline V gene. CDR3 in amino acids: CAISDSRGDNEELFF. In nucleotides, the CDR3 is TGTGCCATCAGTGATAGCAGGGGAGATAATGAAGAACTGTTTTTT.

This clonotype was picked up many times. This chain connects TRBV6-2 or TRBV6-3 to TRBJ2-7; 7 nucleotides line up with TRBD1. The ends lost 2 bases at V and 5 bases at J; junction bases unmatched: 6. The CDR3 has 14 amino acids. Germline assignment: CDR1 MNHEY and CDR2 SVGEGT. CDR3 sequence: CASSYIDRVDEQYF. In DNA form, the CDR3 reads TGTGCCAGCAGTTACATAGACAGGGTGGACGAGCAGTACTTC.

About this clonotype itself: A much larger clone differs by one base, so this may be a read error. J is TRBJ1-1 and V is TRBV12-3 or TRBV12-4; D is undetermined. There are 16 residues in the CDR3. The CDR3: CTSSSGKIGENTEAFF. Here the CDR3 DNA reads TGTACCAGCAGTTCCGGTAAAATAGGAGAGAACACTGAAGCTTTCTTT.

Only a few counts were recorded for this clonotype. The chain is built from TRBV19 and TRBJ2-7; D is perhaps TRBD1 (5 bases). V lost 5 bases and J lost 5, with 13 bases in between. CDR1 is LNHDA, CDR2 SQIVND, per germline (reference sequence). The CDR3 loop spans 13 amino acids. CDR3 sequence reads: CASSPPATDEQYF. The CDR3 bases are TGTGCCAGTAGTCCCCCCGCGACAGACGAGCAGTACTTC.

There are many counts of this clonotype. The genes are TRBV12-3 or TRBV12-4 and TRBJ2-1; D not certain. The CDR3 runs to 12 residues. Trimming pared 5 bases from V and 9 bases from J, leaving 11 bases between. The CDR3 is CASSLSRLEQFF. DNA for the CDR3: TGTGCCAGCAGTCTAAGTCGTCTTGAGCAGTTCTTC.

This clonotype was found a few times. J is TRBJ2-1 and V is TRBV5-1; weak D call: TRBD1 (6 bases). CDR1 and CDR2 from the germline V gene are SGHRS and YFSETQ. This CDR3 region has 13 residues. Trimming shortened V by 9 bases and J by 0 bases, and 10 bases separated the two germline ends. CDR3 DNA sequence: TGCGCCACCGCGACAGGCTCCTACAATGAGCAGTTCTTC. This sequence encodes CATATGSYNEQFF.

The table lists this clonotype with many counts. The chain has TRBV7-8 and TRBJ1-2, with a tentative D call TRBD1 (5 bases). The germline V and J ends were trimmed by 2 bases and 4 bases, with 11 bases remaining between them. The CDR3 covers 14 residues. The germline V gene encodes CDR1 SGHVS and CDR2 FQNEAQ. Here the CDR3 DNA reads TGTGCCAGCAGCTTAATGGGGCAGAGCTATGGCTACACCTTC. It encodes CASSLMGQSYGYTF.

This clonotype was detected a few times. V and J are TRBV7-8 and TRBJ2-7; 11 nucleotides align to TRBD1. V shed 1 base, J shed 2 bases, and the junction held 4 bases outside the gene matches. The CDR3 contains 16 residues. Germline V gene sequence: CDR1 SGHVS, CDR2 FQNEAQ. The CDR3 DNA follows: TGTGCCAGCAGCTTAGGGGGGGGACAGGGGGCCTACGAGCAGTACTTC. Protein: CASSLGGGQGAYEQYF.

This clonotype was recorded many times. The chain combines TRBV14 with TRBJ2-2; TRBD1 matches at 7 bases. The V gene end was trimmed by 5 bases and the J gene end by 2 bases; junction bases not matched to a gene: 2. The V gene's germline CDR1 is SGHDN and CDR2 FVKESK. The CDR3 length is 14 residues. The CDR3 bases are TGTGCCAGCAGCTACAGGGGAAACACCGGGGAGCTGTTTTTT. This codes for CASSYRGNTGELFF.

This clonotype was recorded a few times. The V call is TRBV27, the J call TRBJ2-5; 9 bases agree with TRBD2. The CDR3 has 15 amino acids. V trimming: 5 bases; J trimming: 4 bases; junction bases outside the gene matches: 8. From germline, CDR1 is MNHEY and CDR2 SMNVEV (reference sequence). The CDR3 sequence is CASSPSLAGIETQYF. CDR3 DNA: TGTGCCAGCAGTCCAAGCCTAGCGGGGATAGAGACCCAGTACTTC.

This clonotype was counted at least ten times. The chain has TRBV12-3 or TRBV12-4 and TRBJ2-5; unclear D gene. The V end was cut by 5 bases, the J end by 0 bases, with 7 bases between. The CDR3 is 13 residues long. This chain's CDR3 is CASSDMYQETQYF. CDR3 nucleotides: TGTGCCAGCAGTGACATGTACCAAGAGACCCAGTACTTC.

This clonotype was counted between two and nine times. The CDR3 reads CASSYREEGTHSNQPQHF. DNA for the CDR3: TGTGCCAGCAGTTACCGAGAGGAAGGGACACATAGCAATCAGCCCCAGCATTTT. V usage is TRBV6-7 and J usage is TRBJ1-5, with a tentative D call TRBD1 (6 bases). TRBV6-7 is an ORF; its function is uncertain. CDR3 length: 18 amino acids. The V end lost 2 bases, the J end lost 0 bases, and 17 bases lay between the germline ends.

This clonotype was recorded only once. The genes are TRBV10-3 and TRBJ2-7; tentatively, D is TRBD1 (6 bases). Looked up from germline, CDR1 is ENHRY and CDR2 is SYGVKD. CDR3 length equals 13 residues. V lost 5 bases to trimming and J lost 3 bases, with 11 bases between them. The CDR3 region is CAISPRDNYEQYF. For the CDR3, the DNA is TGTGCCATCAGTCCCCGGGACAACTACGAGCAGTACTTC.

About this clonotype itself: A junction boundary mismatches the germline segment, possibly from a read error. The rearrangement links TRBV3-1 to TRBJ2-1; D not resolved. CDR3 length equals 14 residues. From germline, CDR1 is LGHDT and CDR2 YNNKEL (reference sequence). CDR3 region: CASSQDPATNERFF. The CDR3, as DNA: TGTGCCAGCAGCCAAGATCCGGCAACCAATGAGCGGTTCTTC.

V usage is TRBV4-3 and J usage is TRBJ2-2; D remains unclear. Trimming pared 1 base from V and 2 bases from J, leaving 14 bases between. The V gene's germline CDR1 is LGHNA and CDR2 YSLEER. The CDR3 covers 17 residues. This CDR3 is CASSQGPSQFNTGELFF. CDR3 coding DNA: TGCGCCAGCAGCCAAGGCCCTAGTCAATTCAACACCGGGGAGCTGTTTTTT.

J is TRBJ1-6 and V is TRBV3-1; D is undetermined. This CDR3 has 15 residues. CDR1 LGHDT and CDR2 YNNKEL come from the germline V gene (reference sequence). V dropped 4 bases and J dropped 0 bases, with 7 bases sitting between them. The CDR3 region is CASSPNYSYNSPLHF. The CDR3 nucleotides read TGTGCCAGCAGCCCCAACTACTCCTATAATTCACCCCTCCACTTT.

The chain employs TRBV2 and TRBJ1-1; the match to TRBD1 covers 8 bases. In germline, CDR1 is SNHLY, CDR2 FYNNEI. The junction had 10 bases not matched to a gene; V was cut back by 6 bases and J by 4 bases. The CDR3 totals 15 residues. As DNA, the CDR3 is TGTGCCAGCAGGAGAGGGACAGGTCTGAGCACTGAAGCTTTCTTT. Its translation is CASRRGTGLSTEAFF.

Turning to this clonotype: A clone one base away is much larger, so this may be a read error. The chain joins TRBV6-1 to TRBJ1-1; possibly TRBD1 for D (6 bases). The CDR3 spans 14 residues. Germline-derived CDR1 and CDR2 are MNHNS and SASEGT. The CDR3 reads CASIEGGADTGAFF. DNA for the CDR3: TGTGCCAGCATAGAAGGGGGAGCGGACACTGGAGCTTTCTTT.

The chain couples TRBV28 to TRBJ2-1; D gene unclear. V was shortened by 4 bases and J by 12 bases, with 13 bases between the two germline ends. CDR1 and CDR2 from the germline V gene are MDHEN and SYDVKM. The CDR3 runs 12 residues. CDR3 nucleotides: TGTGCCAGCAGTTCCCAAACCCCAGGGCAGTTCTTC. It specifies CASSSQTPGQFF.

This clonotype was seen ten or more times. V is TRBV28 and J is TRBJ2-1; 8 nucleotides agree with TRBD2. Looked up from germline, CDR1 is MDHEN and CDR2 is SYDVKM. CDR3 length: 14 amino acids. The trim removed 8 bases at V and 2 bases at J, leaving 5 bases unmatched. The CDR3 sequence is CASRGTRAYNEQFF. Written as DNA, the CDR3 is TGTGCCAGCCGTGGGACTAGGGCCTACAATGAGCAGTTCTTC.

With regard to this clonotype: A much more abundant neighbour one base away suggests this may be a read error. The rearrangement links TRBV27 to TRBJ2-7, with TRBD2 matching 10 bases. Germline V lookup: CDR1 MNHEY, CDR2 SMNVEV (reference sequence). The CDR3 loop spans 15 amino acids. Trimming removed 5 bases from V and 1 base from J; junction bases left unmatched: 5. The CDR3 DNA reads TGTGCCAGCAGTCCGGGACTAGCGTCTTCCTACGAGCAGTACTTC. Protein sequence: CASSPGLASSYEQYF.

This clonotype occurred a few times. The rearrangement links TRBV6-2 or TRBV6-3 to TRBJ1-5; D is uncertain. CDR3 length: 14 residues. Germline V gene data show CDR1 as MNHEY and CDR2 as SVGEGT. Trimming cost V 3 bases and J 9 bases, with 15 bases left between them. CDR3 nucleotides: TGTGCCAGCAGTTATACAGCCTCGAGAGGGCCCCAGCATTTT. It codes for CASSYTASRGPQHF.

The chain carries TRBV9 and TRBJ2-1; 10 nucleotides line up with TRBD2. The CDR3 spans 15 residues. Germline CDR1 and CDR2: SGDLS and YYNGEE. Trimming cost V 0 bases and J 6 bases; bases outside gene matches: 3. Here the CDR3 DNA reads TGTGCCAGCAGCGTAGCCCCTAGCGGGGGCAATGAGCAGTTCTTC. Amino acids: CASSVAPSGGNEQFF.

This clonotype was recorded many times. The rearrangement joins TRBV7-6 to TRBJ2-3, with 7 bases that match TRBD2. This CDR3 has 15 residues. Germline V gene lookup returns CDR1 SGHVS and CDR2 FNYEAQ. V lost 1 base and J lost 7; bases outside the gene matches: 8. The DNA for the CDR3 is TGTGCCAGCAGCTTAGTCTCGGCTAGCGGAAATACGCAGTATTTT. This codes for CASSLVSASGNTQYF.

This clonotype was seen many times. The J gene is TRBJ2-7, the V gene TRBV5-1; D unresolved. V was shortened by 0 bases and J by 0 bases, with 7 bases between the two germline ends. The CDR3 sequence is 14 residues long. Germline assignment: CDR1 SGHRS and CDR2 YFSETQ. This chain's CDR3 is CASSLVSTSYEQYF. DNA for the CDR3: TGCGCCAGCAGCTTGGTCAGTACCTCCTACGAGCAGTACTTC.